A selection of T cell receptor beta chains follows, all from one sample in a study of blood T cell repertoires in COVID-19. Using immunoSEQ multiplex PCR, the repertoire was profiled, and TCRdb retains in-frame clones only, with some absent. The data contain some 210,000 clones, around 90% of them singletons. Sequencing was performed on peripheral blood. These receptors were taken from a man in his 60s with COVID-19, enrolled during active disease. Each CDR3 is given with its conserved first and last residue. The D gene is left open where the match is weak. Clone sizes are given selectively: once, few, many, or a class where the clone is expanded.

cdr3_nt	cdr3_aa	d_call	clone_size	v_call	j_call
TGCGCCAGCAGCCAAGAAGGAGGGGTGGCTAATGAAAAACTGTTTTTT	CASSQEGGVANEKLFF	-	-	TRBV4-3	TRBJ1-4
TGTGCCAGCTCACCAACTGATTATGGCTACACCTTC	CASSPTDYGYTF	-	-	TRBV18	TRBJ1-2
TGTGCCTGGAGTTCAGGGAACCTCCATGGCTACACCTTC	CAWSSGNLHGYTF	-	-	TRBV30	TRBJ1-2
TGTGCCATCAGTGAGCTCCTTGGGACTAGCGGGGGGGCATCCTACAATGAGCAGTTCTTC	CAISELLGTSGGASYNEQFF	TRBD2	-	TRBV10-3	TRBJ2-1
TGTGCCAGCAGTTCTTCCGGGAGCTCCTACAATGAGCAGTTCTTC	CASSSSGSSYNEQFF	-	-	TRBV6-5	TRBJ2-1
TGTGCCAGCAGCTTTTCGGACAGGGCGGCCTACGAGCAGTACTTC	CASSFSDRAAYEQYF	TRBD1	-	TRBV7-8	TRBJ2-7
TGTGCCAGCAGTCCCGGGCCGACAGGGGCCAACGAGCAGTACTTC	CASSPGPTGANEQYF	TRBD1	few	TRBV27	TRBJ2-7
TGTGCCAGGCACAGGGCCTGGGGGGAGCAGTACTTC	CARHRAWGEQYF	-	few	TRBV19	TRBJ2-7
TGTGCCAGCAGCCGCGGGGGCTCTTATAGCAATCAGCCCCAGCATTTT	CASSRGGSYSNQPQHF	-	-	TRBV5-8	TRBJ1-5
TGTGCCAGCAGTACTACCCTCGGAGGGGCACAGTACTTC	CASSTTLGGAQYF	-	-	TRBV12-3/TRBV12-4	TRBJ2-7
TGTGCCAGCAGCTCCCCGGGACTAGCCCACGAGCAGTACTTC	CASSSPGLAHEQYF	TRBD2	-	TRBV7-9	TRBJ2-7
TGTGCCAGCAGATCCGGGACAGGGGGATCCTACGAGCAGTACTTC	CASRSGTGGSYEQYF	TRBD1	-	TRBV28	TRBJ2-7
TGTGCCAGTAACTCGGACAGGGGGCGCGGGGAGCTGTTTTTT	CASNSDRGRGELFF	TRBD1	-	TRBV19	TRBJ2-2
TGTGCCAGCAGCCTGACTAGCGATACTTCCACCGGGGAGCTGTTTTTT	CASSLTSDTSTGELFF	TRBD2	-	TRBV7-3	TRBJ2-2
TGTGCCAGTAGTACAGGGGGCATGAGGGATTCACCCCTCCACTTT	CASSTGGMRDSPLHF	TRBD1	-	TRBV19	TRBJ1-6
TGTGCCAGCAGAACAGGAGCTGGGTCCTATGGCTACACCTTC	CASRTGAGSYGYTF	-	-	TRBV6-6	TRBJ1-2
TGTGCCAGTACCACACGGACAGGGTACACTGAAGCTTTCTTT	CASTTRTGYTEAFF	TRBD1	-	TRBV19	TRBJ1-1
TGTGCCAGCACCTTGAGGCGGACAGGGACGAGCAATCAGCCCCAGCATTTT	CASTLRRTGTSNQPQHF	TRBD1	-	TRBV28	TRBJ1-5
TGTGCCAGCAGCGTAGGTCCAACCACCGGGCAGTACTTC	CASSVGPTTGQYF	-	once	TRBV9	TRBJ2-7
TGTGCCACCAGCAGAGATGGGGGGTCTGGTTATGAGCAGTACTTC	CATSRDGGSGYEQYF	-	-	TRBV15	TRBJ2-7
TGTGCCACCAGTGATTTGAGAGTAGCGGGAGGCGCAACAGATACGCAGTATTTT	CATSDLRVAGGATDTQYF	TRBD2	-	TRBV24-1	TRBJ2-3
TGTGCCAGCTCGGCCCTTAGAGGGACAAGTTCCTACGAGCAGTACTTC	CASSALRGTSSYEQYF	-	-	TRBV18	TRBJ2-7
TGTGCCTGGAGTTATGGGCGAAGCAATCAGCCCCAGCATTTT	CAWSYGRSNQPQHF	-	-	TRBV30	TRBJ1-5
TGTGCCAGCAGCCTGGGACACGGTATCACCGGGGAGCTGTTTTTT	CASSLGHGITGELFF	-	-	TRBV7-2	TRBJ2-2